Listed below are T cell receptor beta chains from one sample, sequenced in a study of cytomegalovirus exposure and HLA in healthy donors. Only in-frame clones appear in the TCRdb table, and some are missing; sequencing was by immunoSEQ multiplex PCR. The sample yields around 120,000 clones, 80% to 90% seen once. The sequenced sample was PBMCs. Receptor source: a young man in good health and CMV-seropositive. CDR3s include the opening cysteine and the closing phenylalanine or tryptophan. The D gene is left open where the match is weak. Rows may omit the clone size; those that give it use once, few, many or a size class.

abundance,v_gene,j_gene,d_gene,CDR3nt,CDR3aa
-,TRBV28,TRBJ1-3,TRBD1,TGTGCCAGCAGTTTACCTACAGGGGTGGGAAACACCATATATTTT,CASSLPTGVGNTIYF
-,TRBV2,TRBJ2-5,TRBD2,TGTGCCAGCAGCGCCTGGACTAGTCGTAGGGAGACCCAGTACTTC,CASSAWTSRRETQYF
-,TRBV11-2,TRBJ2-5,TRBD2,TGTGCCAGCAGCAAAAGAATACCGGGTATAGCGGGGGCAGAAGAGACCCAGTACTTC,CASSKRIPGIAGAEETQYF
-,TRBV9,TRBJ2-2,TRBD1,TGTGCCAGCACCGACAATCTTAACTCCGGGACAGGGGGCATCGGGGAGCTGTTTTTT,CASTDNLNSGTGGIGELFF
-,TRBV30,TRBJ2-7,TRBD1,TGTGCCTGGAGAGGGACAGGATTCTACGAGCAGTACTTC,CAWRGTGFYEQYF
-,TRBV7-8,TRBJ1-1,-,TGTGCCATCCAGTCGGGGGCTGAAGCTTTCTTT,CAIQSGAEAFF
-,TRBV7-9,TRBJ1-4,-,TGTGCCAGCAGCTTGGGTGGGCTAAATGAAAAACTGTTTTTT,CASSLGGLNEKLFF
-,TRBV27,TRBJ2-3,TRBD2,TGTGCCAGCAGTTCTGAGACTAGCGCTAGCACAGATACGCAGTATTTT,CASSSETSASTDTQYF
-,TRBV28,TRBJ2-1,TRBD2,TGTGCCAGCAGTTTAGCGGGGGGGTACAATGAGCAGTTCTTC,CASSLAGGYNEQFF
once,TRBV5-6,TRBJ1-5,TRBD1,TGTGCCAGCAGCTTCGGGACAGGGGTACGACAGCCCCAGCATTTT,CASSFGTGVRQPQHF
-,TRBV28,TRBJ2-7,-,TGTGCCAGCAGTTTCTCAGGGGAAGGGGGGTACTTC,CASSFSGEGGYF
once,TRBV5-1,TRBJ2-2,TRBD1,TGCGCCAGCAGCTTTCAACAGGGGAACGGGGAGCTGTTTTTT,CASSFQQGNGELFF